This entry describes one TCR beta chain. The junction departs from the called germline gene at one end, perhaps through a read error. Authors' analysis steps: Using reference gene primer amplification, nucleated cell counts were estimated. Profiled with immunoSEQ multiplex PCR; TCRdb holds only in-frame clones, not every one. That table is the source of V, J and clone size, and D and trimming were worked out from the DNA. The sample has roughly 300,000 clones; around 92% are singletons. This record belongs to a study of blood T cell repertoires in COVID-19. In the study overall: Donors in the United States, Italy and Spain gave samples during acute or convalescent COVID-19.

Input material: peripheral blood. This sequence was found in a man aged 18 to 30 who had recovered from COVID-19.

In DNA, the CDR3 is TGTACCAGCAGTTACTCGTTGGGACACAACTATGGCTACACCTTC. This gives the protein CTSSYSLGHNYGYTF. The chain employs TRBV6-2 or TRBV6-3 and TRBJ1-2; a weak D match, TRBD1 (6 bases). Germline V gene data show CDR1 as MNHEY and CDR2 as SVGEGT. The CDR3 sequence is 15 residues long.